These 25 T cell receptor beta chains came from one sample sequenced in a study of OX40 agonist ivuxolimab in advanced cancers. The library was obtained by the immunoSEQ multiplex PCR assay. Not all clones reach the TCRdb copy of this immuneACCESS table, which keeps in-frame sequences only. Checked studies attribute under half of the gap to unresolved V genes and leave the rest unexplained. Across this sample there are some 80,000 clones, with just over 85% seen only once. The ten largest clones represent 2% of the sample. Material: CD4+ or CD8+ T cells sorted from blood, obtained in a trial of the OX40 agonist ivuxolimab. The origin of the receptors is an adult with an advanced solid tumor such as melanoma, head and neck, liver or kidney cancer.

The chain has TRBV6-1 and TRBJ1-1; D is undetermined. The CDR3 has 15 amino acids. Germline values: CDR1 MNHNS, CDR2 SASEGT. V dropped 8 bases and J dropped 1 base, with 17 bases sitting between them. The CDR3 region has the DNA TGTGCCAGCTCAGTGGACCTCTTGGGGAACACTGAAGCTTTCTTT. Translation gives CASSVDLLGNTEAFF.

J is TRBJ2-5 and V is TRBV4-1; no clear D. V dropped 0 bases and J dropped 5 bases, with 22 bases sitting between them. The CDR3 has 18 amino acids. Germline CDR1 reads MGHRA; CDR2 reads YSYEKL. DNA for the CDR3: TGCGCCAGCAGCCAAGATAGTGGGCCCCGGGTCCTCCGCGAGACCCAGTACTTC. Encoded protein: CASSQDSGPRVLRETQYF.

This clone was observed once. The gene calls are TRBV19 and TRBJ1-5; D is unresolved. Between the trimmed V and J ends, which lost 0 bases and 3 bases, there was a span of 6 bases. CDR3 length equals 14 residues. Looked up from germline, CDR1 is LNHDA and CDR2 is SQIVND (reference sequence). Here the CDR3 reads CASSIEAVNQPQHF. CDR3 in DNA: TGTGCCAGTAGTATAGAGGCAGTCAATCAGCCCCAGCATTTT.

V usage is TRBV27 and J usage is TRBJ2-3; 10 nucleotides agree with TRBD1. V lost 6 bases to trimming and J lost 2 bases; unmatched junction nucleotides: 8. The length of the CDR3 is 16 residues. The germline V gene has CDR1 MNHEY and CDR2 SMNVEV (reference sequence). The CDR3 sequence: CASSATGGEPTDTQYF. The CDR3 nucleotides are TGTGCCAGCAGCGCGACAGGGGGCGAACCCACAGATACGCAGTATTTT.

The rearrangement joins TRBV5-1 to TRBJ2-7; D is ambiguous. Trimming shortened V by 7 bases and J by 7 bases, and 21 bases separated the two germline ends. Germline CDR1 is SGHRS and CDR2 is YFSETQ. The CDR3 loop spans 14 amino acids. The CDR3 loop reads CASHVDPASPEQYF. CDR3 bases: TGCGCCAGCCACGTGGATCCAGCGTCGCCGGAGCAGTACTTC.

This clone was detected only once. The rearrangement uses TRBV5-1 and TRBJ1-6, with a weak D call TRBD1 (5 bases). V lost 4 bases, J lost 6 bases, and 14 bases lay in between. Per the germline V gene, CDR1 is SGHRS and CDR2 is YFSETQ. This CDR3 spans 15 amino acids. The CDR3 DNA reads TGCGCCAGCAGCCTCAGGGTCTCGGGTAATTCACCCCTCCACTTT. Translating it yields CASSLRVSGNSPLHF. Full variable domain (remainder filled in from reference TRBV5-1 and TRBJ1-6): KAGVTQTPRYLIKTRGQQVTLSCSPISGHRSVSWYQQTPGQGLQFLFEYFSETQRNKGNFPGRFSGRQFSNSRSEMNVSTLELGDSALYLCASSLRVSGNSPLHFGNGTRLTVT.

The chain combines TRBV5-6 with TRBJ1-1; D is ambiguous. Trimming stripped 2 bases from V and 0 bases from J, with 11 bases between. Per germline, CDR1 SGHDT and CDR2 YYEEEE. There are 15 residues in the CDR3. CDR3 amino acids: CASSFDWTVNTEAFF. The CDR3 bases are TGTGCCAGCAGCTTTGACTGGACGGTGAACACTGAAGCTTTCTTT.

V and J are TRBV18 and TRBJ1-4; D gene ambiguous. The V gene lost 6 bases and the J gene lost 5 bases, with 10 bases spanning the gap. There are 13 residues in the CDR3. Germline CDR1 is KGHSH and CDR2 is LQKENI. CDR3 region: CASSLTYNEKLFF. The DNA of the CDR3 is TGTGCCAGCTCGCTTACTTACAATGAAAAACTGTTTTTT.

This clone was counted once. This chain joins TRBV19 and TRBJ2-1; D not certain. The CDR3 consists of 12 residues. Germline V lookup: CDR1 LNHDA, CDR2 SQIVND (reference sequence). The V end lost 8 bases, the J end lost 7 bases, and 12 bases lay between the germline ends. The CDR3 loop reads CASLSFRNEQFF. CDR3 DNA: TGTGCCAGTTTAAGTTTTAGGAATGAGCAGTTCTTC.

The CDR3 is CASSELGQILLGYTF. CDR3 nucleotide sequence: TGTGCCAGCAGTGAACTTGGCCAGATTCTCCTGGGCTACACCTTC. This rearrangement joins TRBV6-1 to TRBJ1-2; D call uncertain. The ends were cut back, 2 bases at V and 8 bases at J, with 18 bases in the middle. This CDR3 comprises 15 residues. CDR1 is MNHNS and CDR2 is SASEGT in the germline V gene.

V is TRBV7-2 and J is TRBJ1-2; maybe TRBD1 (5 bases). Trimming removed 6 bases at V and 2 bases at J, with 16 bases between. The germline CDR1 and CDR2 sequences are SGHTA and FQGNSA. CDR3 length equals 15 residues. This CDR3 is CASRSGGRNNYGYTF. CDR3 nucleotide sequence: TGTGCCAGCAGGTCGGGGGGGAGGAACAACTATGGCTACACCTTC.

This sequence joins TRBV2 and TRBJ1-2; TRBD1 is a possible D gene (6 bases). Germline CDR1 SNHLY, CDR2 FYNNEI. The length of the CDR3 is 14 residues. Trimming removed 4 bases from V and 0 bases from J, with 9 bases in between. This CDR3 is CASSVDRANYGYTF. DNA of the CDR3: TGTGCCAGCAGTGTGGACAGAGCTAACTATGGCTACACCTTC.

A note on this clone: Other nucleotide sequences from this sample produce the same CDR3. V and J are TRBV6-5 and TRBJ1-5, with D hard to call. The CDR3 is 13 amino acids. Germline CDR1 and CDR2: MNHEY and SVGAGI. The CDR3 DNA sequence: TGTGCTACCTCCCGGAGGGTGGATCAGCCCCAGCATTTT. This translates into CATSRRVDQPQHF.

The chain is built from TRBV2 and TRBJ2-7; D is perhaps TRBD1 or TRBD2 (6 bases each). V shed 3 bases and J shed 9 bases, with 15 bases lying between them. The CDR3 is made up of 13 amino acids. Germline V gene lookup returns CDR1 SNHLY and CDR2 FYNNEI. The DNA for the CDR3 is TGTGCCAGCAGTGATGGCAGGGGAGGACGGCAGTACTTC. Translation gives CASSDGRGGRQYF.

The chain has TRBV6-6 and TRBJ1-1; D is uncertain. V lost 2 bases and J lost 2, with 6 bases in between. CDR3 size: 13 residues. Germline lookup yields CDR1 MNHNY and CDR2 SVGAGI (reference sequence). The CDR3 here is CASSYPPNTEAFF. The CDR3 nucleotides are TGTGCCAGCAGTTACCCCCCTAACACTGAAGCTTTCTTT.

The chain uses TRBV11-3 and TRBJ2-5, with 9 bases aligning to TRBD1. The trim removed 5 bases at V and 5 bases at J, leaving 9 bases unmatched. This CDR3 region has 15 residues. From germline, CDR1 is SGHNT and CDR2 YENEEA. This CDR3 is CASSSPGQGVETQYF. CDR3 DNA: TGTGCCAGCAGCAGCCCGGGACAGGGAGTGGAGACCCAGTACTTC.

This chain links TRBV28 with TRBJ1-6, with TRBD1 as a possible D gene (6 bases). CDR1 MDHEN and CDR2 SYDVKM come from the germline V gene. The CDR3 covers 14 residues. V shed 3 bases and J shed 9 bases, with 12 bases lying between them. The CDR3 DNA reads as TGTGCCAGCAGTTTCTTAGGGGGAGGTTCACCCCTCCACTTT. Translating it yields CASSFLGGGSPLHF.

This clone has a handful of counts. The V and J genes are TRBV7-9 and TRBJ1-4; the D gene is possibly TRBD1 (6 bases). V lost 4 bases and J lost 10, with 25 bases in between. Per germline, CDR1 SEHNR and CDR2 FQNEAQ (reference sequence). CDR3 size: 17 residues. Written as DNA, the CDR3 is TGTGCCAGCAGCTCCAGCCAACGGGACACTCAACAGGGAAAACTGTTTTTT. Protein product: CASSSSQRDTQQGKLFF.

The chain links TRBV30 to TRBJ2-3; 7 nucleotides agree with TRBD2. From germline, CDR1 is GTSNPN and CDR2 SVGIG (reference sequence). The CDR3 runs to 16 residues. J was trimmed by 0 bases and V by 1 base; bases with no gene match: 7. CDR3 nucleotides: TGTGCCTGGAGTGACGGGCTAGCGGCGAGCACAGATACGCAGTATTTT. Translated: CAWSDGLAASTDTQYF.

The V call is TRBV4-3, the J call TRBJ2-1, with 10 bases that match TRBD1. The CDR3 has 16 residues. Germline CDR1 is LGHNA and CDR2 is YSLEER. Trimming took 4 bases from V and 5 from J; bases not matched to a gene: 8. The CDR3 spells CASSPFRTGGNNEQFF. DNA of the CDR3: TGCGCCAGCAGCCCCTTCCGGACAGGGGGGAACAATGAGCAGTTCTTC.

The rearrangement joins TRBV6-5 to TRBJ2-3; D is possibly TRBD1 (6 bases). Germline values: CDR1 MNHEY, CDR2 SVGAGI. The CDR3 is made up of 14 amino acids. Trimming removed 5 bases from V and 2 bases from J, with 11 bases in between. CDR3 in amino acids: CASSQGQPTDTQYF. CDR3 DNA sequence: TGTGCCAGCAGTCAAGGACAGCCCACAGATACGCAGTATTTT.

This clone appeared once. V gene TRBV7-2 combines with J gene TRBJ2-2; 7 nucleotides line up with TRBD1. The CDR3 covers 16 residues. With V trimmed by 4 bases and J by 4 bases, 9 bases remained unmatched. From germline, CDR1 is SGHTA and CDR2 FQGNSA. CDR3 protein: CASSSPTGYFTGELFF. The DNA of the CDR3 is TGTGCCAGCAGCTCCCCGACAGGGTATTTCACCGGGGAGCTGTTTTTT.

The rearrangement uses TRBV11-2 and TRBJ2-7, with TRBD1 matching 8 bases. The germline V gene has CDR1 SGHAT and CDR2 FQNNGV. The CDR3 is 16 amino acids. Germline trimming cut 5 bases from V and 0 bases from J; bases unmatched to any gene: 9. The CDR3 reads CASSRIDRGASYEQYF. CDR3 bases: TGTGCCAGCAGCCGCATCGACAGGGGCGCCTCCTACGAGCAGTACTTC.

The V and J genes are TRBV5-1 and TRBJ2-2; 10 bases line up with TRBD2. The CDR3 has 15 amino acids. The junction had 6 bases not matched to a gene; V was cut back by 4 bases and J by 6 bases. The V gene's germline CDR1 is SGHRS and CDR2 YFSETQ. The chain's CDR3 is CASSLAGAQAGELFF. CDR3 nucleotide sequence: TGCGCCAGCAGCCTAGCGGGGGCCCAAGCCGGGGAGCTGTTTTTT.

This clone was detected once. The V call is TRBV5-4, the J call TRBJ2-7; 8 positions match TRBD1. In germline, CDR1 is SGHNT, CDR2 YYREEE (reference sequence). The CDR3 totals 12 residues. The junction had 1 base not matched to a gene; V was cut back by 4 bases and J by 4 bases. The CDR3 DNA sequence: TGTGCCAGCAGCCGACAGGGGTACGAGCAGTACTTC. This codes for CASSRQGYEQYF.